This T cell receptor (beta chain) was identified in a study of regulatory dendritic cells for organ transplantation (dated by TCRdb to 2015 to 2018). The study in broad terms: To make regulatory dendritic cells, monocytes were cultured with vitamin D3 on days 0 and 4, plus IL-10 on day 4. On day 6, LPS was added to the DC cultures to test how the DCs responded to a strong maturation-inducing agent. TCRbeta repertoires were sequenced from sorted naive and memory CD4+ and CD8+ T cells before and after allostimulation with regulatory or mature dendritic cells.

Sorted T cell subsets were CFSE-labeled and co-cultured for about five days with allogeneic regulatory or mature dendritic cells at a 1:10 DC:T ratio. FACS was used to sort naive T cells as CD45RA+ cells and memory T cells as CD45RO+ CD4+ or CD8+ cells. The T cells used for TCR sequencing were obtained from a couple of healthy control subjects. Genomic DNA was extracted with the Qiagen DNeasy Blood & Tissue Kit. Broad study findings and their caveats: Of the resting subsets, the one holding the most alloreactive TCR clonotypes was memory CD8+ T cells. The repertoires of naive CD4+ and CD8+ T cells were highly diverse, while memory cell repertoires were less diverse, with memory CD8+ cells being the most oligoclonal. Only a couple of subjects were sequenced, and the authors noted considerable between-individual heterogeneity in the alloreactive memory CD8+ T cell pool. In both subjects, allostimulation led to expansion of memory CD8+ clones, though the expansion induced by regulatory dendritic cells appeared to be more limited than that induced by mature dendritic cells.

The germline V gene (reference sequence) provides CDR1 LNHDA and CDR2 SQIVND. Including cysteine and phenylalanine, the CDR3 has 15 amino acids. The sequence is cut down to CDR3 DNA, 45 bases in frame from base 1. Trimming accounts for 2 bases at V and 8 bases at J, while the number of junction bases matched to no gene is 4. TCRbeta CDR3 regions were amplified by multiplexed two-step PCR using Vbeta-specific forward primers and Jbeta-specific reverse primers. Through the immunoSEQ service, the TCRbeta libraries were run on an Illumina instrument for sequencing. The paper's processing steps were these. IMGT annotation was used to assign V, D and J genes, and synthetic CDR3 analogues were used to correct the counts for multiplex PCR bias. The immunoSEQ Analyzer calculated repertoire clonality as one minus the normalized Shannon entropy. Clonal expansion was defined using Fisher's exact test with Benjamini-Hochberg false discovery rate control and a two-tailed threshold of P<0.01. In its TCRdb copy, this immuneACCESS table keeps in-frame sequences only and misses some clones. Where compared with another copy, unresolved V genes explain less than half of these, and the others have no known cause. D and trimming come from the DNA, and the V and J calls and clone size come from that table. The sample includes some 10,000 clones, with roughly 65% observed a single time. The ten largest clones take up around 0.58% of the sample.

Comment on this clone: Its antigen is currently not known. No much larger clonotype is one base removed from it; base qualities were not supplied.

This TCR was sampled from a human donor in good health. Specimen: naive CD4+ T cells from blood cultured with dendritic cells. This specimen's cell subset or site label, interpreted: CD45RA+ naive T cells. This chain joins TRBV19 to TRBJ2-1, with 12 bases matching TRBD2. The DNA sequence follows: TGTGCCAGTAGTATACTAGCGGGGGGGAGGTATGAGCAGTTCTTC. The encoded protein is CASSILAGGRYEQFF. The CDR3 plus the reference TRBV19 and TRBJ2-1 genes for the other parts give the full variable domain: DGGITQSPKYLFRKEGQNVTLSCEQNLNHDAMYWYRQDPGQGLRLIYYSQIVNDFQKGDIAEGYSVSREKKESFPLTVTSAQKNPTAFYLCASSILAGGRYEQFFGPGTRLTVL.